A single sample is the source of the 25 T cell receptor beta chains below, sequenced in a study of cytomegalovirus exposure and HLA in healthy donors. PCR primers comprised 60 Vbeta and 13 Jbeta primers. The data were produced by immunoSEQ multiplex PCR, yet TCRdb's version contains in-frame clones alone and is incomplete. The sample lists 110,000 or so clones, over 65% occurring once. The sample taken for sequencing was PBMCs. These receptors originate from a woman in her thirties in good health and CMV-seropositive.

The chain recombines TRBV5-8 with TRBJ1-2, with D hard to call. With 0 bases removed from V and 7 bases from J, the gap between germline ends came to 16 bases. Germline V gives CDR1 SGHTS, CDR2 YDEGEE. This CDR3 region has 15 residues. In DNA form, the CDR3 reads TGTGCCAGCAGCTTGGTGGGAGCTCTCGATTCTGGCTACACCTTC. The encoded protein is CASSLVGALDSGYTF.

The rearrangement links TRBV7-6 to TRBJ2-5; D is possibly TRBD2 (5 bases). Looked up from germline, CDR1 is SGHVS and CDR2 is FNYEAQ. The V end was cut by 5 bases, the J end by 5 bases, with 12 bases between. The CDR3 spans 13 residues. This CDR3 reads CASSQGSYETQYF. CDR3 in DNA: TGTGCCAGCAGCCAAGGGAGTTACGAGACCCAGTACTTC.

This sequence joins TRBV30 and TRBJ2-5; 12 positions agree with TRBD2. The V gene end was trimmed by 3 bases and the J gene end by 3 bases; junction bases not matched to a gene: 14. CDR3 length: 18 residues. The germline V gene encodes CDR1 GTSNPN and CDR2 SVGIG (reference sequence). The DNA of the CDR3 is TGTGCCTGGAGCGAAAGAACCCTAGCGGGGGGGCGGAAAGAGACCCAGTACTTC. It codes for CAWSERTLAGGRKETQYF.

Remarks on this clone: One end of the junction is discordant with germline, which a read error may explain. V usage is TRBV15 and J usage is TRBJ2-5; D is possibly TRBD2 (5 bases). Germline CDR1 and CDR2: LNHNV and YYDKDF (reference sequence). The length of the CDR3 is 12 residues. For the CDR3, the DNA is TGTGCCACCAGAAGAGGGCTGGAGACCCAGTACTTC. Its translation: CATRRGLETQYF.

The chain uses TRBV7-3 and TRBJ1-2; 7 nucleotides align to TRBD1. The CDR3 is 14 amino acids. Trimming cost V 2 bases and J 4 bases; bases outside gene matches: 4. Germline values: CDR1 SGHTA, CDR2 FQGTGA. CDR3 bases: TGTGCCAGCAGCTTAGGAGGGACAGCCTATGGCTACACCTTC. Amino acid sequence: CASSLGGTAYGYTF.

CDR3 coding DNA: TGTGCCAGCAGCGTAACCGGGACTTATGAAAAACTGTTTTTT. It yields the protein CASSVTGTYEKLFF. The chain joins TRBV7-8 to TRBJ1-4, with D possibly being TRBD1 (5 bases). Germline V CDR1 and CDR2: SGHVS, FQNEAQ. The CDR3 spans 14 residues. Trimming pared 5 bases from V and 6 bases from J, leaving 13 bases between. The whole variable domain, remainder taken from reference TRBV7-8 and TRBJ1-4, is GAGVSQSPRYKVAKRGQDVALRCDPISGHVSLFWYQQALGQGPEFLTYFQNEAQLDKSGLPSDRFFAERPEGSVSTLKIQRTQQEDSAVYLCASSVTGTYEKLFFGSGTQLSVL.

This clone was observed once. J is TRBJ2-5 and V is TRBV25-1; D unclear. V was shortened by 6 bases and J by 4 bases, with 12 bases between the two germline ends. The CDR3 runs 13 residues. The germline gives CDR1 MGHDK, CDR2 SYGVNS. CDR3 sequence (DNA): TGTGCCAGCAGCCCAACCGAGGTAGAGACCCAGTACTTC. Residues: CASSPTEVETQYF. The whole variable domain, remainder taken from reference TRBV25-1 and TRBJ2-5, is EADIYQTPRYLVIGTGKKITLECSQTMGHDKMYWYQQDPGMELHLIHYSYGVNSTEKGDLSSESTVSRIRTEHFPLTLESARPSHTSQYLCASSPTEVETQYFGPGTRLLVL.

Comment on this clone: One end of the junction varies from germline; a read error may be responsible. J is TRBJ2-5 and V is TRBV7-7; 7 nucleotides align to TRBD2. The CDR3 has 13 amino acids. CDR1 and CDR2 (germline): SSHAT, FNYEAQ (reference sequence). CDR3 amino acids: CASSLPGGETQYF. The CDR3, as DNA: TGTGCTAGCAGCTTACCGGGAGGAGAGACCCAGTACTTC.

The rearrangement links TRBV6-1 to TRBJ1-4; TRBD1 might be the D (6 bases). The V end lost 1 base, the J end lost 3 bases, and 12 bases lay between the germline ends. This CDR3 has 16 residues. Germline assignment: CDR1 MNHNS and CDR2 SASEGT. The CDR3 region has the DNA TGTGCCAGCAGTGAAGGGCATGCAGGGGCTAATGAAAAACTGTTTTTT. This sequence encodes CASSEGHAGANEKLFF.

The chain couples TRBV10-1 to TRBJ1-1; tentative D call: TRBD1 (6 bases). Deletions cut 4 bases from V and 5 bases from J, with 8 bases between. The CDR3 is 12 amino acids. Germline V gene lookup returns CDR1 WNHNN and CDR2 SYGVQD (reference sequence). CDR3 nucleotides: TGCGCCAGCAGTGCGAGGGGGACTGAAGCTTTCTTT. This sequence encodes CASSARGTEAFF.

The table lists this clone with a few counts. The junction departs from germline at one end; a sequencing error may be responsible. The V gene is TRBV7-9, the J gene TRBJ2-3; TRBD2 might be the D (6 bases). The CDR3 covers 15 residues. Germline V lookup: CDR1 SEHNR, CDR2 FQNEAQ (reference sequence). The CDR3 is CSSSLGGTSTDTQYF. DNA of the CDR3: TGTTCCAGCAGCTTAGGCGGGACCTCCACAGATACGCAGTATTTT.

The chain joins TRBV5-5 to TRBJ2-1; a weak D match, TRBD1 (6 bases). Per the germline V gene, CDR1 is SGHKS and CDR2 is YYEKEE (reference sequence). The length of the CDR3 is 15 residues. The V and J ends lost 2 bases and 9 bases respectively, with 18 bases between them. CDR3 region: CASSFQRQARTEQFF. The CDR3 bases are TGTGCCAGCAGCTTCCAGAGACAGGCAAGGACTGAGCAGTTCTTC.

CDR3 residues: CAGAGGGRYGYTF. The CDR3 region has the DNA TGTGCCGGGGCTGGCGGCGGACGGTATGGCTACACCTTC. The rearrangement joins TRBV30 to TRBJ1-2; D may be TRBD1 (5 bases). Looked up from germline, CDR1 is GTSNPN and CDR2 is SVGIG (reference sequence). Trimming cost V 8 bases and J 5 bases, with 18 bases left between them. This CDR3 has 13 residues. The whole variable domain, remainder taken from reference TRBV30 and TRBJ1-2, is SQTIHQWPATLVQPVGSPLSLECTVEGTSNPNLYWYRQAAGRGLQLLFYSVGIGQISSEVPQNLSASRPQDRQFILSSKKLLLSDSGFYLCAGAGGGRYGYTFGSGTRLTVV.

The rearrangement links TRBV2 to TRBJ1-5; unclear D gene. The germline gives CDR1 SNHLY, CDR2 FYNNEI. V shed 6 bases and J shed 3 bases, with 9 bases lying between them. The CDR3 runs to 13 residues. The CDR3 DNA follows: TGTGCCAGCAGAAGGCAGGCCAATCAGCCCCAGCATTTT. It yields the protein CASRRQANQPQHF.

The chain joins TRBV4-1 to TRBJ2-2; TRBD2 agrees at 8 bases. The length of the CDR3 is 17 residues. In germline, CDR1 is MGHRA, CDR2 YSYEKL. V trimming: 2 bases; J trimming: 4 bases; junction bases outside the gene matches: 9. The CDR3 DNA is TGCGCCAGCAGCCAACGGGGGGGGGCCGTCTCCACCGGGGAGCTGTTTTTT. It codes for CASSQRGGAVSTGELFF.

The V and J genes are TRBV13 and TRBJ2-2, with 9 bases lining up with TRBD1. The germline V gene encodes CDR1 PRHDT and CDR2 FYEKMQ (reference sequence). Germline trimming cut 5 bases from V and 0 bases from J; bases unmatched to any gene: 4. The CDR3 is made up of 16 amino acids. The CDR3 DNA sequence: TGTGCCAGCAGCATTCGACAGGGGGCGAACACCGGGGAGCTGTTTTTT. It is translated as CASSIRQGANTGELFF.

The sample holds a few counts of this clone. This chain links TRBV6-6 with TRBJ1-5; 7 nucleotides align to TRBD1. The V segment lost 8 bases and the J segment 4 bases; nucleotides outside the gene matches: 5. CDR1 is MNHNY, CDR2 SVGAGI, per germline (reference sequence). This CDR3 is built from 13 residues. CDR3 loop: CASADRINQPQHF. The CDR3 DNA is TGTGCCAGCGCGGACAGGATTAATCAGCCCCAGCATTTT.

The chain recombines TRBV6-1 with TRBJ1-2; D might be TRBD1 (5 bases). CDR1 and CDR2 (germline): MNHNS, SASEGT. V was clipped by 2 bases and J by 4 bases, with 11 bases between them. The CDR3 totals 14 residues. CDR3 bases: TGTGCCAGCAGTGAACAGGGAATTCCCTATGGCTACACCTTC. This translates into CASSEQGIPYGYTF.

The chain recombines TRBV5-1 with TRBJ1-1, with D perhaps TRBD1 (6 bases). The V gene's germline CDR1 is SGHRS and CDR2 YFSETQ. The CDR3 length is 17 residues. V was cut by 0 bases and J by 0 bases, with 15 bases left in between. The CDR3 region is CASSLAPWDIMNTEAFF. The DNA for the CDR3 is TGCGCCAGCAGCTTGGCCCCTTGGGACATCATGAACACTGAAGCTTTCTTT.

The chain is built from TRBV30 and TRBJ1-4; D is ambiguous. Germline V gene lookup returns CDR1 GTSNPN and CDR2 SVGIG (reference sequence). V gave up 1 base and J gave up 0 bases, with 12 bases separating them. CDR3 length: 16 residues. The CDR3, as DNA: TGTGCCTGGAGTGGAGGGCAGCCCTCAACTAATGAAAAACTGTTTTTT. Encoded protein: CAWSGGQPSTNEKLFF. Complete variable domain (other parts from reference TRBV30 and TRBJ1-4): SQTIHQWPATLVQPVGSPLSLECTVEGTSNPNLYWYRQAAGRGLQLLFYSVGIGQISSEVPQNLSASRPQDRQFILSSKKLLLSDSGFYLCAWSGGQPSTNEKLFFGSGTQLSVL.

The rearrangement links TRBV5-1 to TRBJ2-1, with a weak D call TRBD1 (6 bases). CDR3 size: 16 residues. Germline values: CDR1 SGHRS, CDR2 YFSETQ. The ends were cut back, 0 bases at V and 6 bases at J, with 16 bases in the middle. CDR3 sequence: CASSLVGQLQFNEQFF. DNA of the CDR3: TGCGCCAGCAGCTTGGTCGGACAGCTACAATTCAATGAGCAGTTCTTC.

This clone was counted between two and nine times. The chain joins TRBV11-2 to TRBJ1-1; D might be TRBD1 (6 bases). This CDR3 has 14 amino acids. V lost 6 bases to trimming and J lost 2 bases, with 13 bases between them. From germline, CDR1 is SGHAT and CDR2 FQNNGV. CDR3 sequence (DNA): TGTGCCAGCAGATTACAGGGAGGTAACACTGAAGCTTTCTTT. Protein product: CASRLQGGNTEAFF.

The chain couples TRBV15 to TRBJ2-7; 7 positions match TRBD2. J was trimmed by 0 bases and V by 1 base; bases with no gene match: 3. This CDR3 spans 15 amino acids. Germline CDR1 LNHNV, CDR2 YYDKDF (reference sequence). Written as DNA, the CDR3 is TGTGCCACCAGCAGAGGGGGGGGGAGCTCCTACGAGCAGTACTTC. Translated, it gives CATSRGGGSSYEQYF.

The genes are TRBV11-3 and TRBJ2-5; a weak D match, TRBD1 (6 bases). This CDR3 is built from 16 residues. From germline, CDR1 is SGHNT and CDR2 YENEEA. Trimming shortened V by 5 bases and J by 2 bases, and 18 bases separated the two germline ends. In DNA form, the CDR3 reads TGTGCCAGCAGCGTAACCGACAGGTATCCTCAAGAGACCCAGTACTTC. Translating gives CASSVTDRYPQETQYF.

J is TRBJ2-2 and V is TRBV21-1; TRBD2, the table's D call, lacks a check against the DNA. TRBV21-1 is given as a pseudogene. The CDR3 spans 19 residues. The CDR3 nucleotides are TGTGCCAGCAGCTCCCGAGTGAGGCGCGGGGGGGCGAACACCGGGGAGCTGTTTTTT. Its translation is CASSSRVRRGGANTGELFF.